The 22 T cell receptor beta chains below come from one sample, sequenced in a study of blood T cell repertoires in COVID-19. Assay: immunoSEQ multiplex PCR; the TCRdb copy retains only in-frame clones and omits some. The table records some 100,000 clones, roughly 80% of them present only once. What was sequenced was peripheral blood. The origin of the receptors is a man aged 45-65 years with acute or convalescent COVID-19.

This clone has just a few counts. The chain recombines TRBV7-8 with TRBJ2-7, with 7 bases aligning to TRBD2. Germline V gives CDR1 SGHVS, CDR2 FQNEAQ. This CDR3 has 14 amino acids. V lost 7 bases to trimming and J lost 2 bases; unmatched junction nucleotides: 8. DNA for the CDR3: TGTGCCAGCAACTGGGGGGGGACGGCCTACGAGCAGTACTTC. Its translation: CASNWGGTAYEQYF.

V and J are TRBV3-1 (or the pseudogene TRBV3-2) and TRBJ2-3; no clear D gene. V gave up 1 base and J gave up 2 bases, with 16 bases separating them. The CDR3 is made up of 17 amino acids. Germline V gene sequence: CDR1 LGHDT, CDR2 YNNKEL (reference sequence). DNA for the CDR3: TGTGCCAGCAGCCAAGTAAGGTCGACTCGGCCCACAGATACGCAGTATTTT. Translated, it gives CASSQVRSTRPTDTQYF.

The chain recombines TRBV7-2 with TRBJ2-1, with D possibly matching TRBD2 (6 bases). In germline, CDR1 is SGHTA, CDR2 FQGNSA. Trimming cost V 5 bases and J 7 bases, with 24 bases left between them. The CDR3 consists of 17 residues. CDR3 amino acids: CASSQRPSAEGRNEQFF. The CDR3 nucleotides are TGTGCCAGCAGCCAACGGCCTTCTGCGGAGGGGAGGAATGAGCAGTTCTTC. The variable domain in full, completed from reference TRBV7-2 and TRBJ2-1, reads GAGVSQSPSNKVTEKGKDVELRCDPISGHTALYWYRQSLGQGLEFLIYFQGNSAPDKSGLPSDRFSAERTGGSVSTLTIQRTQQEDSAVYLCASSQRPSAEGRNEQFFGPGTRLTVL.

This clone has at least ten counts. This chain links TRBV15 with TRBJ2-2; D not resolved. The germline V gene encodes CDR1 LNHNV and CDR2 YYDKDF (reference sequence). The CDR3 runs 14 residues. Trimming removed 0 bases from V and 1 base from J, with 3 bases in between. This CDR3 reads CATSRDQNTGELFF. CDR3 DNA: TGTGCCACCAGCAGAGATCAGAACACCGGGGAGCTGTTTTTT.

The chain has TRBV28 and TRBJ1-1; TRBD1 is a possible D gene (6 bases). Germline assignment: CDR1 MDHEN and CDR2 SYDVKM. The CDR3 covers 12 residues. Trimming took off 6 bases at V and 6 bases at J, with 11 bases between the two ends. CDR3 sequence: CASSLQGSEAFF. The CDR3 DNA reads as TGTGCCAGCAGCTTACAGGGCTCTGAAGCTTTCTTT.

The V call is TRBV3-1 (or the pseudogene TRBV3-2), the J call TRBJ2-1, with TRBD1 matching 7 bases. In germline, CDR1 is LGHDT, CDR2 YNNKEL (reference sequence). The CDR3 totals 18 residues. J was trimmed by 2 bases and V by 1 base; bases with no gene match: 11. DNA for the CDR3: TGTGCCAGCAGCCAAGCTTTCCTTGAGGGGGCCCCCTACAATGAGCAGTTCTTC. Protein product: CASSQAFLEGAPYNEQFF.

The rearrangement links TRBV23-1 to TRBJ1-6; D possibly corresponds to TRBD1 (6 bases). TRBV23-1 is annotated as an ORF whose role is uncertain. With 0 bases removed from V and 10 bases from J, the gap between germline ends came to 13 bases. The CDR3 loop spans 15 amino acids. Here the CDR3 DNA reads TGCGCCAGCAGTCAATCGGGGGCGGTGAAGTCACCCCTCCACTTT. It is translated as CASSQSGAVKSPLHF.

V and J are TRBV18 and TRBJ1-2; D may be TRBD1 (6 bases). Germline V gives CDR1 KGHSH, CDR2 LQKENI. Deletions cut 1 base from V and 6 bases from J, with 6 bases between. This CDR3 has 12 residues. The CDR3 nucleotides read TGTGCCAGCTCACCACAGGGGGATGGCTACACCTTC. Its translation: CASSPQGDGYTF.

V and J are TRBV24-1 and TRBJ2-1, with TRBD2 as a possible D gene (5 bases). Germline V gene sequence: CDR1 KGHDR, CDR2 SFDVKD. Trimming cost V 0 bases and J 9 bases, with 14 bases left between them. This CDR3 is built from 15 residues. CDR3: CATSDLAAGGSEQFF. The CDR3 DNA follows: TGTGCCACCAGTGATTTGGCGGCAGGAGGTAGTGAGCAGTTCTTC.

The chain carries TRBV10-3 and TRBJ1-2; tentatively, D is TRBD1 (5 bases). With 2 bases removed from V and 8 bases from J, the gap between germline ends came to 15 bases. Germline V lookup: CDR1 ENHRY, CDR2 SYGVKD. The CDR3 sequence is 14 residues long. CDR3 in amino acids: CAISEGHLSGGYTF. The CDR3 nucleotides read TGTGCCATCAGTGAGGGACATCTATCTGGGGGCTACACCTTC.

The chain employs TRBV18 and TRBJ1-3; D call uncertain. This CDR3 is 13 amino acids long. Trimming cost V 0 bases and J 10 bases, with 10 bases left between them. The germline gives CDR1 KGHSH, CDR2 LQKENI. The CDR3 nucleotides are TGTGCCAGCTCACCACCCGAGGGCACTACCATATATTTT. This sequence encodes CASSPPEGTTIYF. The complete variable domain, with remaining parts taken from reference TRBV18 and TRBJ1-3, reads NAGVMQNPRHLVRRRGQEARLRCSPMKGHSHVYWYRQLPEEGLKFMVYLQKENIIDESGMPKERFSAEFPKEGPSILRIQQVVRGDSAAYFCASSPPEGTTIYFGEGSWLTVV.

The J gene is TRBJ1-1, the V gene TRBV7-9; D may be TRBD1 (6 bases). CDR1 and CDR2 (germline): SEHNR, FQNEAQ (reference sequence). The CDR3 spans 16 residues. V shed 5 bases and J shed 4 bases, with 20 bases lying between them. The CDR3 DNA reads TGTGCCAGCAGCAGCTGGGGCAGGGGAGGGAGCACTGAAGCTTTCTTT. Its translation is CASSSWGRGGSTEAFF. Combining the CDR3 with reference TRBV7-9 and TRBJ1-1 gives the whole variable domain DTGVSQNPRHKITKRGQNVTFRCDPISEHNRLYWYRQTLGQGPEFLTYFQNEAQLEKSRLLSDRFSAERPKGSFSTLEIQRTEQGDSAMYLCASSSWGRGGSTEAFFGQGTRLTVV.

The rearrangement uses TRBV30 and TRBJ1-2; tentatively, D is TRBD1 (5 bases). V was clipped by 4 bases and J by 4 bases, with 10 bases between them. CDR3 length equals 12 residues. Germline CDR1 is GTSNPN and CDR2 is SVGIG (reference sequence). The CDR3 coding sequence is TGTGCCTGGACGGGCAGGGTCTATGGCTACACCTTC. Translated: CAWTGRVYGYTF.

A few counts support this clone. J is TRBJ1-6 and V is TRBV11-2; D not resolved. The germline V gene encodes CDR1 SGHAT and CDR2 FQNNGV. The CDR3 contains 14 residues. V dropped 1 base and J dropped 5 bases, with 6 bases sitting between them. This CDR3 reads CASSLGAHNSPLHF. CDR3 coding DNA: TGTGCCAGCAGCTTAGGGGCGCATAATTCACCCCTCCACTTT.

The genes are TRBV14 and TRBJ2-7; a weak D match, TRBD2 (5 bases). Trimming removed 0 bases at V and 9 bases at J, with 12 bases between. Germline CDR1 is SGHDN and CDR2 is FVKESK. The CDR3 has 13 residues. The CDR3 spells CASSQETTRSQYF. CDR3 DNA sequence: TGTGCCAGCAGCCAAGAGACTACTCGGTCGCAGTACTTC.

V gene TRBV7-6 combines with J gene TRBJ2-2; D may be TRBD1 (5 bases). V lost 5 bases to trimming and J lost 5 bases, with 15 bases between them. The CDR3 sequence is 15 residues long. CDR1 is SGHVS and CDR2 is FNYEAQ in the germline V gene. The DNA of the CDR3 is TGTGCCAGCAGCCCACGACAGTTCTCTACCGGGGAGCTGTTTTTT. Its translation is CASSPRQFSTGELFF.

In this sample, this clone turned up once. This chain connects TRBV18 to TRBJ1-5; possibly TRBD1 for D (6 bases). Per germline, CDR1 KGHSH and CDR2 LQKENI. This CDR3 comprises 16 residues. V was shortened by 3 bases and J by 0 bases, with 12 bases between the two germline ends. The DNA of the CDR3 is TGTGCCAGCTCACCCGGGACATTTGATAGCAATCAGCCCCAGCATTTT. This encodes CASSPGTFDSNQPQHF. Filled out from reference TRBV18 and TRBJ1-5, the complete variable domain reads NAGVMQNPRHLVRRRGQEARLRCSPMKGHSHVYWYRQLPEEGLKFMVYLQKENIIDESGMPKERFSAEFPKEGPSILRIQQVVRGDSAAYFCASSPGTFDSNQPQHFGDGTRLSIL.

The chain recombines TRBV28 with TRBJ1-2; D remains ambiguous. Trimming left V 6 bases short and J 2 bases short, with 10 bases between. CDR3 length: 13 residues. In germline, CDR1 is MDHEN, CDR2 SYDVKM. The CDR3 sequence: CASSVQPNYGYTF. The CDR3 coding sequence is TGTGCCAGCAGCGTACAGCCGAACTATGGCTACACCTTC.

This clone was observed many times. The V call is TRBV6-5, the J call TRBJ1-5; a weak D match, TRBD1 (5 bases). V gave up 2 bases and J gave up 5 bases, with 13 bases separating them. Germline-derived CDR1 and CDR2 are MNHEY and SVGAGI. The CDR3 extends over 15 amino acids. The CDR3: CASSYTGPEHQPQHF. In nucleotides, the CDR3 is TGTGCCAGCAGTTACACAGGACCGGAGCATCAGCCCCAGCATTTT.

Here the CDR3 reads CASSRLGEPEKLFF. CDR3 bases: TGCGCCAGCAGCCGCCTCGGAGAACCTGAAAAACTGTTTTTT. This chain joins TRBV4-1 and TRBJ1-4; no reliable D call. CDR3 length equals 14 residues. V shed 4 bases and J shed 7 bases, with 13 bases lying between them. Germline CDR1 MGHRA, CDR2 YSYEKL.

The chain recombines TRBV19 with TRBJ2-6; D is ambiguous. Germline CDR1 is LNHDA and CDR2 is SQIVND (reference sequence). CDR3 size: 15 residues. Between the trimmed V and J ends, which lost 6 bases and 0 bases, there was a span of 9 bases. CDR3 region: CASSPSPSGANVLTF. The CDR3 DNA is TGTGCCAGTAGCCCCTCCCCCTCTGGGGCCAACGTCCTGACTTTC.

The rearrangement uses TRBV3-1 (or the pseudogene TRBV3-2) and TRBJ1-2, with 8 bases that match TRBD1. CDR1 is LGHDT, CDR2 YNNKEL, per germline (reference sequence). Unmatched junction bases numbered 8, after V lost 0 bases and J lost 5 bases. The CDR3 consists of 16 residues. The CDR3 spells CASSQDLTGVSYGYTF. CDR3 coding DNA: TGTGCCAGCAGCCAAGACTTGACAGGGGTGAGTTATGGCTACACCTTC.